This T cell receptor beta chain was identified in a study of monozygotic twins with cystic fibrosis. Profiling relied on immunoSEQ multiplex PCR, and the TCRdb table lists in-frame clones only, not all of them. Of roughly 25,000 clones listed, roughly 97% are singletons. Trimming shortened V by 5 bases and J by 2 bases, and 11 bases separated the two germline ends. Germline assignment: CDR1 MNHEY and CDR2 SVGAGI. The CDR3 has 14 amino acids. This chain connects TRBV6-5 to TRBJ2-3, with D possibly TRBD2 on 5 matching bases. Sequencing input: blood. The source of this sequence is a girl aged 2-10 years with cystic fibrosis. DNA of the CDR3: TGTGCCAGCAGTCTCGGGGTCTACACAGATACGCAGTATTTT. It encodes CASSLGVYTDTQYF.